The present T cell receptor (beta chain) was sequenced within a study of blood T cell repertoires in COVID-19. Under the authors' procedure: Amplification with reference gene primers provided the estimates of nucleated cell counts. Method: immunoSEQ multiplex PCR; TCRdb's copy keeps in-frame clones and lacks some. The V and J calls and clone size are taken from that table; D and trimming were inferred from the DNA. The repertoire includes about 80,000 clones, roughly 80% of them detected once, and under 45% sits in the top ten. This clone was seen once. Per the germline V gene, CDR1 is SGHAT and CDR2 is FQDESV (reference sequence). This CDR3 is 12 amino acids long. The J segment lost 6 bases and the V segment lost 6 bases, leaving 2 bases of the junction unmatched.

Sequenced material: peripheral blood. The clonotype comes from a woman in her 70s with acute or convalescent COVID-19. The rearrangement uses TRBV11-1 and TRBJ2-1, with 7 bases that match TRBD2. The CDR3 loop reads CASRRTSNEQFF. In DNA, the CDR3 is TGTGCCAGCAGACGGACTAGCAATGAGCAGTTCTTC.